Below, 28 T cell receptor beta chains from the same sample are listed, as sequenced in a study of PD-1 blockade in classical Hodgkin lymphoma. Sequencing was performed with immunoSEQ multiplex PCR; in TCRdb, only in-frame clones are kept and a portion is missing. The sample gives under 15,000 clones, 88% of which show up once; roughly 0.9% is in the top ten. Described time point: cycle 4 day 1 (C4D1), after 6 weeks of nivolumab. No patient escaped relapse after autologous stem cell transplantation, and brentuximab vedotin exposure varied. Thawed PBMCs underwent magnetic negative selection to yield purified CD4+ T cells. The sample in question was CD4+ T cells from blood, obtained before the fourth cycle of nivolumab. The source is a human donor with classical Hodgkin lymphoma.

The V and J genes are TRBV7-3 and TRBJ2-1; 8 positions agree with TRBD1. Trimming removed 5 bases from V and 4 bases from J; junction bases left unmatched: 7. CDR3 length: 15 amino acids. Germline CDR1 reads SGHTA; CDR2 reads FQGTGA. CDR3 bases: TGTGCCAGCAGCCCCCCGGGACAGGTGTACAATGAGCAGTTCTTC. It encodes CASSPPGQVYNEQFF.

The chain employs TRBV18 and TRBJ1-3; D is perhaps TRBD1 (6 bases). Trimming removed 6 bases at V and 7 bases at J, with 19 bases between. There are 15 residues in the CDR3. Germline V CDR1 and CDR2: KGHSH, LQKENI. CDR3 DNA: TGTGCCAGCTCTCCTGCAGGGGACCCATGGAACACCATATATTTT. It encodes CASSPAGDPWNTIYF. Full variable domain (rest looked up from reference TRBV18 and TRBJ1-3): NAGVMQNPRHLVRRRGQEARLRCSPMKGHSHVYWYRQLPEEGLKFMVYLQKENIIDESGMPKERFSAEFPKEGPSILRIQQVVRGDSAAYFCASSPAGDPWNTIYFGEGSWLTVV.

The CDR3 is CASSQGLTETQYF. CDR3 coding DNA: TGTGCCAGCAGTCAGGGACTAACAGAGACCCAGTACTTC. V is TRBV5-5 and J is TRBJ2-5; 7 positions match TRBD2. J gave up 4 bases and V 5 bases, and 5 bases lay outside the gene matches. Germline V lookup: CDR1 SGHKS, CDR2 YYEKEE (reference sequence). The CDR3 is 13 residues long.

This clone was detected only once. This chain connects TRBV7-8 to TRBJ2-5; 7 nucleotides line up with TRBD1. Germline CDR1 SGHVS, CDR2 FQNEAQ. This CDR3 is 16 amino acids long. With V trimmed by 1 base and J by 4 bases, 9 bases remained unmatched. CDR3 region: CASSLGGTVRRETQYF. The CDR3 coding sequence is TGTGCCAGCAGCTTAGGGGGGACAGTGAGGCGAGAGACCCAGTACTTC.

The genes are TRBV6-1 and TRBJ1-1; no clear D gene. Trimming left V 6 bases short and J 5 bases short, with 13 bases between. The CDR3 runs to 13 residues. Looked up from germline, CDR1 is MNHNS and CDR2 is SASEGT. As DNA, the CDR3 is TGTGCCAGCAGCGGGCCCTCGAGGACTGAAGCTTTCTTT. It is translated as CASSGPSRTEAFF.

The J gene is TRBJ2-5, the V gene TRBV4-2; D is unclear. The V end was cut by 0 bases, the J end by 5 bases, with 10 bases between. The CDR3 totals 14 residues. Per the germline V gene, CDR1 is LGHNA and CDR2 is YNFKEQ. In DNA, the CDR3 is TGTGCCAGCAGCCAAGATTACAGAAGGGAGACCCAGTACTTC. Its protein product is CASSQDYRRETQYF.

The chain links TRBV5-4 to TRBJ2-5; D is ambiguous. The CDR3 totals 14 residues. Trimming took 2 bases from V and 2 from J, leaving 10 bases between them. The germline CDR1 and CDR2 sequences are SGHNT and YYREEE (reference sequence). The CDR3 DNA follows: TGTGCCAGCAGCTTTTCAGGAACTCAAGAGACCCAGTACTTC. Encoded protein: CASSFSGTQETQYF.

The chain employs TRBV4-1 and TRBJ2-7, with 10 bases matching TRBD2. Germline V gives CDR1 MGHRA, CDR2 YSYEKL. This CDR3 spans 18 amino acids. Trimming took 4 bases from V and 2 from J; bases not matched to a gene: 14. CDR3 nucleotide sequence: TGCGCCAGCAGCCTACATGTGGGAACTAGCGGGGTTACCTACGAGCAGTACTTC. This sequence encodes CASSLHVGTSGVTYEQYF.

The V gene is TRBV9, the J gene TRBJ2-7, with 9 bases matching TRBD1. Germline loops: CDR1 SGDLS, CDR2 YYNGEE. This CDR3 spans 15 amino acids. V was pared by 4 bases and J by 3 bases, with 8 bases of the junction left unmatched. CDR3 amino acids: CASSSTGTGFYEQYF. The CDR3, as DNA: TGTGCCAGCAGCTCCACCGGGACAGGGTTCTACGAGCAGTACTTC. Filled out from reference TRBV9 and TRBJ2-7, the complete variable domain reads DSGVTQTPKHLITATGQRVTLRCSPRSGDLSVYWYQQSLDQGLQFLIQYYNGEERAKGNILERFSAQQFPDLHSELNLSSLELGDSALYFCASSSTGTGFYEQYFGPGTRLTVT.

V gene TRBV6-6 combines with J gene TRBJ2-7; D ambiguous. This CDR3 comprises 13 residues. CDR1 MNHNY and CDR2 SVGAGI come from the germline V gene (reference sequence). The ends were cut back, 2 bases at V and 3 bases at J, with 8 bases in the middle. The CDR3 sequence: CASSYGAYYEQYF. CDR3 in DNA: TGTGCCAGCAGTTACGGAGCCTACTACGAGCAGTACTTC.

The gene calls are TRBV9 and TRBJ1-5, with D uncertain. Trimming cost V 3 bases and J 4 bases, with 8 bases left between them. Looked up from germline, CDR1 is SGDLS and CDR2 is YYNGEE. The CDR3 covers 13 residues. The CDR3 bases are TGTGCCAGCAGCGATGACGGGAATCAGCCCCAGCATTTT. It translates to CASSDDGNQPQHF.

In this sample, this clone turned up a few times. This chain uses TRBV11-2 with TRBJ2-1; TRBD1 matches 9 bases. V trimming: 5 bases; J trimming: 7 bases; junction bases outside the gene matches: 12. Germline lookup yields CDR1 SGHAT and CDR2 FQNNGV. CDR3 length: 16 residues. The CDR3 nucleotides are TGTGCCAGCAGCCCGCCCTTGACAGGGGGTGAGAATGAGCAGTTCTTC. Its translation: CASSPPLTGGENEQFF.

The chain joins TRBV4-1 to TRBJ2-6; D call uncertain. The CDR3 contains 16 residues. Germline V gene data show CDR1 as MGHRA and CDR2 as YSYEKL. The V and J ends lost 0 bases and 4 bases respectively, with 10 bases between them. The CDR3 sequence is CASSQDGFPGANVLTF. The CDR3 DNA follows: TGCGCCAGCAGCCAAGATGGTTTTCCCGGGGCCAACGTCCTGACTTTC.

This chain joins TRBV9 and TRBJ2-3, with D possibly TRBD2 on 5 matching bases. Per germline, CDR1 SGDLS and CDR2 YYNGEE. The CDR3 consists of 13 residues. V lost 6 bases and J 2 bases, leaving 10 bases between the germline ends. The CDR3 DNA reads as TGTGCCAGCAAGAGGGATATCACAGATACGCAGTATTTT. Protein product: CASKRDITDTQYF.

V and J are TRBV19 and TRBJ2-7; 9 bases are a match to TRBD1. The CDR3 runs 14 residues. From germline, CDR1 is LNHDA and CDR2 SQIVND (reference sequence). Unmatched junction bases numbered 7, after V lost 5 bases and J lost 5 bases. The CDR3 DNA sequence: TGTGCCAGTAGTGGCACAGGGGGCGCGGACGAGCAGTACTTC. Protein: CASSGTGGADEQYF.

The chain recombines TRBV9 with TRBJ2-2; D ambiguous. Germline loops: CDR1 SGDLS, CDR2 YYNGEE. The CDR3 is 14 amino acids. V lost 0 bases and J lost 6, with 9 bases in between. The CDR3 loop reads CASSVGPRPGELFF. The CDR3 DNA is TGTGCCAGCAGCGTAGGTCCGCGACCCGGGGAGCTGTTTTTT.

The rearrangement links TRBV25-1 to TRBJ1-3; TRBD1 agrees at 9 bases. Germline V gives CDR1 MGHDK, CDR2 SYGVNS. This CDR3 has 18 amino acids. Trimming cost V 4 bases and J 8 bases; bases outside gene matches: 18. The CDR3 coding sequence is TGTGCCAGCAGTGGACCGTACATAAGGGACAGGGAGATGGACACCATATATTTT. Amino acid sequence: CASSGPYIRDREMDTIYF.

The chain uses TRBV10-1 and TRBJ1-4; TRBD1 is a possible D gene (5 bases). The CDR3 is 14 amino acids. Trimming took off 7 bases at V and 5 bases at J, with 14 bases between the two ends. Per germline, CDR1 WNHNN and CDR2 SYGVQD (reference sequence). The chain's CDR3 is CASNPGTENEKLFF. The CDR3 DNA is TGCGCCAGCAACCCCGGGACCGAGAATGAAAAACTGTTTTTT.

The chain has TRBV18 and TRBJ1-5, with D possibly matching TRBD1 (5 bases). CDR1 and CDR2 from the germline V gene are KGHSH and LQKENI. Trimming left V 3 bases short and J 6 bases short, with 15 bases between. This CDR3 is 15 amino acids long. CDR3 amino acids: CASSPNRPRGQPQHF. The CDR3 bases are TGTGCCAGCTCACCGAACCGGCCTAGGGGTCAGCCCCAGCATTTT. Complete variable domain (other parts from reference TRBV18 and TRBJ1-5): NAGVMQNPRHLVRRRGQEARLRCSPMKGHSHVYWYRQLPEEGLKFMVYLQKENIIDESGMPKERFSAEFPKEGPSILRIQQVVRGDSAAYFCASSPNRPRGQPQHFGDGTRLSIL.

The rearrangement joins TRBV7-9 to TRBJ1-6, with D unclear. Trimming shortened V by 2 bases and J by 0 bases, and 14 bases separated the two germline ends. Germline-derived CDR1 and CDR2 are SEHNR and FQNEAQ (reference sequence). The CDR3 loop spans 18 amino acids. CDR3 region: CASSLSPTGSSYNSPLHF. In DNA, the CDR3 is TGTGCCAGCAGCTTAAGCCCGACCGGGAGCTCCTATAATTCACCCCTCCACTTT.

The V gene is TRBV5-1, the J gene TRBJ2-5, with TRBD1 matching 8 bases. Germline V gene data show CDR1 as SGHRS and CDR2 as YFSETQ. V trimming: 1 base; J trimming: 2 bases; junction bases outside the gene matches: 4. The CDR3 has 15 amino acids. CDR3 in amino acids: CASSLYRGRQETQYF. In nucleotides, the CDR3 is TGCGCCAGCAGCTTGTACAGGGGGAGGCAAGAGACCCAGTACTTC.

The V gene is TRBV5-8, the J gene TRBJ1-1, with D possibly matching TRBD1 (5 bases). The CDR3 covers 13 residues. Trimming took 5 bases from V and 4 from J, leaving 12 bases between them. Germline V gene lookup returns CDR1 SGHTS and CDR2 YDEGEE. The CDR3 DNA reads as TGTGCCAGCAGTTACGGACACACCACTGAAGCTTTCTTT. It translates to CASSYGHTTEAFF.

The V and J genes are TRBV5-6 and TRBJ2-2; the D gene is possibly TRBD2 (6 bases). The CDR3 covers 13 residues. Germline values: CDR1 SGHDT, CDR2 YYEEEE. Trimming stripped 7 bases from V and 4 bases from J, with 11 bases between. In DNA form, the CDR3 reads TGTGCCAGCCGCACTAGCTTCACCGGGGAGCTGTTTTTT. It translates to CASRTSFTGELFF.

This rearrangement joins TRBV28 to TRBJ2-3; TRBD1 might be the D (6 bases). Trimming stripped 10 bases from V and 2 bases from J, with 28 bases between. Germline assignment: CDR1 MDHEN and CDR2 SYDVKM. This CDR3 contains 18 residues. The CDR3 reads CATLDSPLRFGATDTQYF. As DNA, the CDR3 is TGTGCCACCCTGGACAGCCCCTTAAGGTTCGGGGCCACAGATACGCAGTATTTT.

This clone was found a few times. The J gene is TRBJ2-2, the V gene TRBV2; D is undetermined. V was shortened by 7 bases and J by 1 base, with 16 bases between the two germline ends. There are 16 residues in the CDR3. CDR1 SNHLY and CDR2 FYNNEI come from the germline V gene. The CDR3 spells CASTPLGQENTGELFF. The CDR3 DNA reads TGTGCCAGCACCCCCCTAGGGCAGGAGAACACCGGGGAGCTGTTTTTT.

This chain joins TRBV6-5 and TRBJ2-5; tentatively, D is TRBD2 (6 bases). In germline, CDR1 is MNHEY, CDR2 SVGAGI. The CDR3 covers 13 residues. V was pared by 7 bases and J by 4 bases, with 13 bases between. The CDR3 DNA reads TGTGCCAGCACCCGACTAGATCTAGAGACCCAGTACTTC. Translating it yields CASTRLDLETQYF.

In DNA, the CDR3 is TGTGCCAGCCGGGACAGGAAGAACACGAACACCGGGGAGCTGTTTTTT. This encodes CASRDRKNTNTGELFF. This chain connects TRBV5-4 to TRBJ2-2, with 8 bases identical to TRBD1. Per the germline V gene, CDR1 is SGHNT and CDR2 is YYREEE (reference sequence). This CDR3 contains 16 residues. J gave up 0 bases and V 7 bases, and 8 bases lay outside the gene matches.

V and J are TRBV5-1 and TRBJ2-2; D may be TRBD1 (5 bases). V was trimmed by 0 bases and J by 6 bases, leaving 12 bases between them. This CDR3 region has 15 residues. Germline V lookup: CDR1 SGHRS, CDR2 YFSETQ. This CDR3 is CASSLAGNRAGELFF. The CDR3 nucleotides read TGCGCCAGCAGCTTGGCAGGGAATCGGGCCGGGGAGCTGTTTTTT. Variable domain in full (rest from reference TRBV5-1 and TRBJ2-2): KAGVTQTPRYLIKTRGQQVTLSCSPISGHRSVSWYQQTPGQGLQFLFEYFSETQRNKGNFPGRFSGRQFSNSRSEMNVSTLELGDSALYLCASSLAGNRAGELFFGEGSRLTVL.